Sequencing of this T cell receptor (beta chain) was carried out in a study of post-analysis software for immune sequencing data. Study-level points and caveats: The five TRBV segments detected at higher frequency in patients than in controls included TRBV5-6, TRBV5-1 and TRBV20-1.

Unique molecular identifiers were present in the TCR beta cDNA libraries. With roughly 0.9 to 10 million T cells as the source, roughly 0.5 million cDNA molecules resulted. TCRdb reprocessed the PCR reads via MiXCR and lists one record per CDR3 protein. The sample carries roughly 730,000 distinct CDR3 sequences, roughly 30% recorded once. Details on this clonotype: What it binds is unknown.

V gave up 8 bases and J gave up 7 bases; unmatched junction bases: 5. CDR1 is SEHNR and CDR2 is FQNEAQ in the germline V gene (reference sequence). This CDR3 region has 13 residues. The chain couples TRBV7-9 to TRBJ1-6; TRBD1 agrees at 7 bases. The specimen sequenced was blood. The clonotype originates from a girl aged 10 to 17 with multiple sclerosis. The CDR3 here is CASWTGANSPLHF. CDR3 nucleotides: TGTGCCAGCTGGACAGGTGCGAATTCACCCCTCCACTTT.